The text below deals with one TCR beta chain. No antigen is known for it. The data were taken from a study of somatic mutations in cytotoxic T cells in rheumatoid arthritis. Points from the study as a whole: A single CD8+ clone exceeded 20% of CD8+ cells in about an eighth of the roughly 60 patients. Rheumatoid arthritis patients, but not healthy controls, exhibited increasing CD8+ clonality with age. Levels of CD8+ T-cell clonality in rheumatoid arthritis patients were statistically indistinguishable from those seen in age-matched healthy controls, with no significant difference.

From germline, CDR1 is SGHVS and CDR2 FNYEAQ. The CDR3 runs 17 residues. V lost 8 bases and J lost 0; bases outside the gene matches: 6. Generated by immunoSEQ multiplex PCR, the TCRdb table keeps only in-frame clones and is missing some. The sample has just over 30,000 clones; around 83% are singletons. The clonotype comes from an adult with rheumatoid arthritis. The sequenced material came from CD8+ T cells sorted from blood. The chain couples TRBV7-6 to TRBJ2-1; 14 bases align to TRBD2. For the CDR3, the DNA is TGTGCCAGCCGACCCGGGACTAGCGGGAGCTCCTACAATGAGCAGTTCTTC. Translating gives CASRPGTSGSSYNEQFF.